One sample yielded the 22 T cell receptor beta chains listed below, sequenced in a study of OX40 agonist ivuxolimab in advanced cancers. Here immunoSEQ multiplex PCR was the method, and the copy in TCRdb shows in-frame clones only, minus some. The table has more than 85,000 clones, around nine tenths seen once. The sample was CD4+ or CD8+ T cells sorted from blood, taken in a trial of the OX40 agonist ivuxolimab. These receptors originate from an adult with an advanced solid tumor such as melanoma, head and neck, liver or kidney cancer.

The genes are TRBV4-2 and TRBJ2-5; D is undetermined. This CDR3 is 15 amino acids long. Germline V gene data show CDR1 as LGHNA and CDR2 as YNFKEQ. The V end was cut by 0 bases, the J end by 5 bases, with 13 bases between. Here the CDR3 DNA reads TGTGCCAGCAGCCAAGATCGGGCTAGTAGTGAGACCCAGTACTTC. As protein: CASSQDRASSETQYF.

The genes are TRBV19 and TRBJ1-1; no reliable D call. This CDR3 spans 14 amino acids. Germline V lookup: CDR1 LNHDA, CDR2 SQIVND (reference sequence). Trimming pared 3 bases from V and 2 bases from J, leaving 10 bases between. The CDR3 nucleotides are TGTGCCAGTAGTATTAAAGTCAGAAACACTGAAGCTTTCTTT. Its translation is CASSIKVRNTEAFF. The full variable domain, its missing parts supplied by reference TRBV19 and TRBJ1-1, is DGGITQSPKYLFRKEGQNVTLSCEQNLNHDAMYWYRQDPGQGLRLIYYSQIVNDFQKGDIAEGYSVSREKKESFPLTVTSAQKNPTAFYLCASSIKVRNTEAFFGQGTRLTVV.

CDR3 bases: TGTGCCAGCAGACCCTCGACAGGGAGCTCCTACAATGAGCAGTTCTTC. Protein sequence: CASRPSTGSSYNEQFF. The genes are TRBV28 and TRBJ2-1; 7 nucleotides align to TRBD1. With 6 bases clipped from V and 0 bases from J, the junction kept 8 bases outside the gene matches. The CDR3 is made up of 16 amino acids. Germline values: CDR1 MDHEN, CDR2 SYDVKM. Full variable domain (missing parts from reference TRBV28 and TRBJ2-1): DVKVTQSSRYLVKRTGEKVFLECVQDMDHENMFWYRQDPGLGLRLIYFSYDVKMKEKGDIPEGYSVSREKKERFSLILESASTNQTSMYLCASRPSTGSSYNEQFFGPGTRLTVL.

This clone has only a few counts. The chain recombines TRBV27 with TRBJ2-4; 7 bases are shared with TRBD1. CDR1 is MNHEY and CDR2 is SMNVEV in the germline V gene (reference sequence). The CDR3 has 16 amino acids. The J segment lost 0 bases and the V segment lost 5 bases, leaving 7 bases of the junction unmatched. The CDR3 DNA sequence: TGTGCCAGCAGTAACACAGGGGCCCTAGCCAAAAACATTCAGTACTTC. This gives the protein CASSNTGALAKNIQYF.

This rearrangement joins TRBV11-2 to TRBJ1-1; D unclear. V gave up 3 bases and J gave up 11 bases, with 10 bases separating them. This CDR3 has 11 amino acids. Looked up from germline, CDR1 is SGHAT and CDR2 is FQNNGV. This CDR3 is CASSFDTLAFF. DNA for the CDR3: TGTGCCAGCAGCTTTGATACTTTGGCTTTCTTT. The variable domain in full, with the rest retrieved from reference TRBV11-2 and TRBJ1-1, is EAGVAQSPRYKIIEKRQSVAFWCNPISGHATLYWYQQILGQGPKLLIQFQNNGVVDDSQLPKDRFSAERLKGVDSTLKIQPAKLEDSAVYLCASSFDTLAFFGQGTRLTVV.

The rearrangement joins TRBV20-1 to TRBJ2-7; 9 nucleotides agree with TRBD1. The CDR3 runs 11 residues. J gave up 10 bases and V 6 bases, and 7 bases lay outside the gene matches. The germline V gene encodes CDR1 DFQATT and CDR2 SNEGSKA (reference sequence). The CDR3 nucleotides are TGCAGTGCCCCTCGGACAGGGGAACAGTACTTC. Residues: CSAPRTGEQYF.

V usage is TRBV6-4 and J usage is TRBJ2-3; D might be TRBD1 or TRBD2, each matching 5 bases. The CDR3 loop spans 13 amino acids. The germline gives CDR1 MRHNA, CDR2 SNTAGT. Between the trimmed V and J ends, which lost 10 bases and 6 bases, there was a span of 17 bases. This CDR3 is CANPGRSGDTQYF. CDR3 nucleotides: TGTGCCAATCCGGGACGGTCAGGGGATACGCAGTATTTT.

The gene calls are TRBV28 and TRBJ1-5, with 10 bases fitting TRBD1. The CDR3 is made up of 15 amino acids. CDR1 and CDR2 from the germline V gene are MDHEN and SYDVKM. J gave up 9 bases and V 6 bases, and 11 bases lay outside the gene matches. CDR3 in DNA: TGTGCCAGCAGCCCGGGACAGGGGATAGGTTGGCCCCAGCATTTT. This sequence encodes CASSPGQGIGWPQHF.

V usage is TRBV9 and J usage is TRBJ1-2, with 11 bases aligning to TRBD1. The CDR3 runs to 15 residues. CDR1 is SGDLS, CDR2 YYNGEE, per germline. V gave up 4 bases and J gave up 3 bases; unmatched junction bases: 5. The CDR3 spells CASSPGQGADYGYTF. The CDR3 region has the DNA TGTGCCAGCAGCCCTGGACAGGGGGCAGACTATGGCTACACCTTC.

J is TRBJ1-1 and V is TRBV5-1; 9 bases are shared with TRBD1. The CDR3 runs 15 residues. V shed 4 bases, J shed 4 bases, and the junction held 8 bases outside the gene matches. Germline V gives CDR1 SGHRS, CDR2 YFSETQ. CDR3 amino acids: CASSASTGGSTEAFF. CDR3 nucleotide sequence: TGCGCCAGCAGCGCGTCGACAGGGGGTAGCACTGAAGCTTTCTTT.

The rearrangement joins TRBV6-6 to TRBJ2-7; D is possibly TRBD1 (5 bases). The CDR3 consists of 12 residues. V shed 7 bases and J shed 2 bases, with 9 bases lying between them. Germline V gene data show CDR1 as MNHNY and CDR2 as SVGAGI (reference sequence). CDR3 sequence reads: CASTQGTYEQYF. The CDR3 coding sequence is TGTGCCAGCACCCAGGGTACCTACGAGCAGTACTTC.

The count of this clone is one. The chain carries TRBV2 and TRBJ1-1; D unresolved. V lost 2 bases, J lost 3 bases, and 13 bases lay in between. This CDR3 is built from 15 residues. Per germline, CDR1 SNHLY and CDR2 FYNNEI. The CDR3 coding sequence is TGTGCCAGCAGTGAATTCCGGGGTAGCTACACTGAAGCTTTCTTT. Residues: CASSEFRGSYTEAFF.

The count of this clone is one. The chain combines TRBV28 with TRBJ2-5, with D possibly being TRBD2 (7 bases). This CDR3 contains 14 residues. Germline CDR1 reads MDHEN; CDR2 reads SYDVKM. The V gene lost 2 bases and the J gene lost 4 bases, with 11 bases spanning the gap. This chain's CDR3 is CASSLVGGRETQYF. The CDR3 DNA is TGTGCCAGCAGTTTAGTGGGGGGGCGAGAGACCCAGTACTTC.

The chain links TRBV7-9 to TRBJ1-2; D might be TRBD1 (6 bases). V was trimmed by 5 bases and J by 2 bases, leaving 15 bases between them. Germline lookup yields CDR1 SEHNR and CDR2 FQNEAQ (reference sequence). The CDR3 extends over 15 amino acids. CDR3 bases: TGTGCCAGCAGCGGGGGGCCCCAGTCCAACTATGGCTACACCTTC. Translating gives CASSGGPQSNYGYTF.

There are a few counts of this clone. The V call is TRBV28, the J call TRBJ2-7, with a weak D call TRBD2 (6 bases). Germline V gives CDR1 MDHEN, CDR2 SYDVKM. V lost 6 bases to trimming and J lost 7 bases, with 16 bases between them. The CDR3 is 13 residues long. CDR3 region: CASSAPGVIEQYF. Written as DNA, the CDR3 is TGTGCCAGCAGCGCGCCGGGGGTGATTGAGCAGTACTTC.

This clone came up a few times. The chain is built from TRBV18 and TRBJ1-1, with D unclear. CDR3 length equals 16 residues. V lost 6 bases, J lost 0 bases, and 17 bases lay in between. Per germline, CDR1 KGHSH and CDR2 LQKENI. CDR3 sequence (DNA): TGTGCCAGCTCCCCCCCCAGCATGTCCATGAACACTGAAGCTTTCTTT. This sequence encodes CASSPPSMSMNTEAFF.

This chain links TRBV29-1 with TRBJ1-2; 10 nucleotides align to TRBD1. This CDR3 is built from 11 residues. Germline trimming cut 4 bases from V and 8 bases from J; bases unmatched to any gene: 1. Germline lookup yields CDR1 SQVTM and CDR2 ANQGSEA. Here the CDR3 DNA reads TGCAGCGTTGGACAGGGGGCGGGCTACACCTTC. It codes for CSVGQGAGYTF.

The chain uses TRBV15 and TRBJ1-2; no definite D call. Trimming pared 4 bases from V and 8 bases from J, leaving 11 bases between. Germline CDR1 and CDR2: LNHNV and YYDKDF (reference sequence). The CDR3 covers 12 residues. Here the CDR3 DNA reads TGTGCCACCAGCACCGGACCCTACGGCTACACCTTC. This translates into CATSTGPYGYTF.

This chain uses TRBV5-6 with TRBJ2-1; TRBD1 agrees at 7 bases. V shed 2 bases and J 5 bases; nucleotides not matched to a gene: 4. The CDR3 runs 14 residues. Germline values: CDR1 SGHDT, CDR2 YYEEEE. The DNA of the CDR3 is TGTGCCAGCAGCTTCGGGACAGAAAACAATGAGCAGTTCTTC. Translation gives CASSFGTENNEQFF. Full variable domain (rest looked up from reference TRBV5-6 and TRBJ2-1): DAGVTQSPTHLIKTRGQQVTLRCSPKSGHDTVSWYQQALGQGPQFIFQYYEEEERQRGNFPDRFSGHQFPNYSSELNVNALLLGDSALYLCASSFGTENNEQFFGPGTRLTVL.

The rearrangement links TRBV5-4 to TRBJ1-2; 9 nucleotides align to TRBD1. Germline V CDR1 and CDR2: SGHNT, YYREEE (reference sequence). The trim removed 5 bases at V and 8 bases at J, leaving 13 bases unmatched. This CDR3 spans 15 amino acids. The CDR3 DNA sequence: TGTGCCAGCAGGGGTTACAGGGGGCGCTTTTTGGGCTACACCTTC. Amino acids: CASRGYRGRFLGYTF. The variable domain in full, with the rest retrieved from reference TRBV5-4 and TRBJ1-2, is ETGVTQSPTHLIKTRGQQVTLRCSSQSGHNTVSWYQQALGQGPQFIFQYYREEENGRGNFPPRFSGLQFPNYSSELNVNALELDDSALYLCASRGYRGRFLGYTFGSGTRLTVV.

CDR3 sequence: CSAYRQGAYNEQFF. In DNA form, the CDR3 reads TGCAGCGCGTACCGACAGGGAGCCTACAATGAGCAGTTCTTC. V gene TRBV29-1 combines with J gene TRBJ2-1; 7 bases are shared with TRBD1. Trimming at V came to 7 bases and at J to 2 bases, leaving 8 bases not matched to a gene. Germline V gene lookup returns CDR1 SQVTM and CDR2 ANQGSEA. This CDR3 spans 14 amino acids.

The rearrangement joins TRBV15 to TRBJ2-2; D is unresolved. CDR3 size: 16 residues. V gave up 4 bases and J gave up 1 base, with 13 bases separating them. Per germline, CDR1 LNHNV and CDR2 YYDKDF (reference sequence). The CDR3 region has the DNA TGTGCCACCAGCACCGGACCTTCAAGGAACACCGGGGAGCTGTTTTTT. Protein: CATSTGPSRNTGELFF.